This TCR beta chain was found in a study of yellow fever vaccine responses in identical twins. V lost 5 bases and J 5 bases, leaving 8 bases between the germline ends. Germline V gives CDR1 SGHTA, CDR2 FQGTGA. The CDR3 runs 12 residues. Study-level points and caveats: Twins' vaccine T cell responses were reported to seem partly convergent and partly personalized.

As for this clonotype: The antigen is unknown.

A single record per CDR3 protein comes from TCRdb applying MiXCR to the RT-PCR reads. The sample has 880 or so distinct CDR3 sequences; 90% are singletons. The chain combines TRBV7-3 with TRBJ2-3; D call uncertain. This TCR was sampled from a woman aged 18-35 years who received the yellow fever vaccine. The sample here was T cells from blood (PBMCs), unsorted or a sorted subset (not recorded which), taken before or after yellow fever vaccination (not recorded which). This CDR3 is CASSPRQDTQYF. Written as DNA, the CDR3 is TGTGCCAGCAGCCCGAGGCAAGATACGCAGTATTTT.